A selection of T cell receptor beta chains follows, all from one sample in a study of blood T cell repertoires in COVID-19. Sequencing was performed with immunoSEQ multiplex PCR; in TCRdb, only in-frame clones are kept and a portion is missing. The data hold some 190,000 clones, with more than 75% observed a single time. The sample comprised peripheral blood. All receptors derive from a person aged 65 to 85 with COVID-19, enrolled during active disease. Each CDR3 is given with its conserved first and last residue. D genes are given only for firm matches. For some rows the clone size is stated as once, few or many, or as a class when expanded; others skip it.

CDR3: CASSFGTGWDQPQHF
DNA: TGTGCCAGCAGTTTTGGGACAGGGTGGGATCAGCCCCAGCATTTT
size: .
D: TRBD1
V: TRBV28
J: TRBJ1-5

CDR3: CASSNPGLNTEAFF
DNA: TGTGCCAGTAGTAACCCAGGGCTGAACACTGAAGCTTTCTTT
size: once
D: .
V: TRBV19
J: TRBJ1-1

CDR3: CSVGRGSNQPQHF
DNA: TGCAGCGTGGGCAGGGGGAGCAATCAGCCCCAGCATTTT
size: .
D: TRBD1
V: TRBV29-1
J: TRBJ1-5

CDR3: CASIGGPGQFLF
DNA: TGTGCCAGCATTGGGGGTCCGGGACAGTTTCTGTTT
size: .
D: TRBD1
V: TRBV28
J: TRBJ1-1

CDR3: CASSVGTGGVQPQHF
DNA: TGTGCCAGCAGCGTCGGGACAGGGGGGGTTCAGCCCCAGCATTTT
size: few
D: TRBD1
V: TRBV5-5
J: TRBJ1-5

CDR3: CASSSEGVTNEKLFF
DNA: TGTGCCAGCAGCTCGGAAGGGGTAACTAATGAAAAACTGTTTTTT
size: .
D: .
V: TRBV5-5
J: TRBJ1-4

CDR3: CASSLRQGVENTEAFF
DNA: TGCGCCAGCAGCCTCCGACAGGGGGTAGAGAACACTGAAGCTTTCTTT
size: .
D: TRBD1
V: TRBV5-1
J: TRBJ1-1

CDR3: CASSFEGNTEAFF
DNA: TGTGCCAGCAGTTTTGAGGGGAACACTGAAGCTTTCTTT
size: .
D: .
V: TRBV12-3/TRBV12-4
J: TRBJ1-1

CDR3: CASSLAHQGATNEKLFF
DNA: TGCGCCAGCAGCTTGGCTCACCAGGGGGCGACTAATGAAAAACTGTTTTTT
size: .
D: TRBD1
V: TRBV5-1
J: TRBJ1-4

CDR3: CASSLRGGNAGELFF
DNA: TGTGCCAGCAGTCTCCGGGGTGGAAACGCCGGGGAGCTGTTTTTT
size: .
D: .
V: TRBV7-2
J: TRBJ2-2

CDR3: CASSRGLPEGEAFF
DNA: TGTGCCAGTAGTAGGGGACTCCCCGAGGGTGAAGCTTTCTTT
size: .
D: .
V: TRBV19
J: TRBJ1-1

CDR3: CASSPHRGRQPQHF
DNA: TGTGCCAGCAGTCCGCACAGGGGCCGTCAGCCCCAGCATTTT
size: .
D: TRBD1
V: TRBV6-2/TRBV6-3
J: TRBJ1-5

CDR3: CASSDRGADTGELFF
DNA: TGTGCCAGCAGCGACAGGGGAGCGGACACCGGGGAGCTGTTTTTT
size: .
D: TRBD1
V: TRBV7-3
J: TRBJ2-2

CDR3: CASSLVGGNALYNEQFF
DNA: TGTGCCAGCAGCTTAGTGGGGGGAAACGCCCTATACAATGAGCAGTTCTTC
size: .
D: .
V: TRBV11-2
J: TRBJ2-1

CDR3: CASSIGPAQQGAIPMGSYNEQFF
DNA: TGTGCCAGTAGTATAGGGCCCGCTCAACAGGGGGCCATTCCCATGGGCTCCTACAATGAGCAGTTCTTC
size: .
D: TRBD1
V: TRBV19
J: TRBJ2-1

CDR3: CASSIGRWDIQYF
DNA: TGTGCCAGTAGTATTGGGCGATGGGACATTCAGTACTTC
size: .
D: .
V: TRBV19
J: TRBJ2-4

CDR3: CASSPPGPGIYEQYF
DNA: TGTGCCAGCAGCCCCCCGGGCCCCGGGATCTACGAGCAGTACTTC
size: .
D: .
V: TRBV5-6
J: TRBJ2-7

CDR3: CASSKSGLGGEQYF
DNA: TGTGCCAGTAGTAAGTCAGGGCTGGGTGGCGAGCAGTACTTC
size: .
D: .
V: TRBV19
J: TRBJ2-7

CDR3: CASGTGTEANYGYTF
DNA: TGTGCTAGTGGAACAGGGACCGAAGCTAACTATGGCTACACCTTC
size: .
D: .
V: TRBV12-5
J: TRBJ1-2

CDR3: CASSLGLAGVYEQYF
DNA: TGTGCCAGCAGCTTAGGACTAGCGGGAGTATACGAGCAGTACTTC
size: .
D: TRBD2
V: TRBV11-3
J: TRBJ2-7

CDR3: CASSTMTGRGEETQYF
DNA: TGTGCCAGTAGTACGATGACAGGGCGGGGTGAAGAGACCCAGTACTTC
size: .
D: .
V: TRBV19
J: TRBJ2-5

CDR3: CATSASGTGEKLFF
DNA: TGTGCCACCAGTGCGTCCGGGACAGGTGAAAAACTGTTTTTT
size: .
D: TRBD1
V: TRBV24-1
J: TRBJ1-4

CDR3: CSVGTGERTGELFF
DNA: TGCAGCGTTGGGACAGGGGAAAGAACCGGGGAGCTGTTTTTT
size: .
D: TRBD1
V: TRBV29-1
J: TRBJ2-2